This TCR beta chain is drawn from a study of regulatory T cells in long-lasting Graves disease. Study conclusions and caveats: Persistent disease was associated with favored TRBV28 usage and with favored use of TRBJ1-2 and TRBJ2-5.

V lost 5 bases, J lost 0 bases, and 8 bases lay in between. Germline V gene data show CDR1 as MDHEN and CDR2 as SYDVKM. The CDR3 is 13 amino acids. This clonotype was seen repeatedly, ten times or more. Antigen specificity is unknown. For TCR beta, libraries came from iRepertoire HTBI primers and Arm-PCR of CDR3 regions. TCRdb processed the multiplex PCR reads anew with MiXCR; each CDR3 protein has one entry. The sample lists 300,000 to 400,000 distinct CDR3 sequences, roughly 18% occurring once. Regarding time point: newly diagnosed GD, antithyroid drugs for less than 3 months. Isolated PBMC RNA provided the starting material for the TCR library. Patients came through an endocrinology department, and that department was in Xi'an, China.

This chain links TRBV28 with TRBJ2-7; D remains unclear. The sample consisted of peripheral blood mononuclear cells (PBMCs), taken at new diagnosis, from a patient treated with antithyroid drugs. This clonotype was sampled from a female donor with Graves disease. This CDR3 reads CASSIDSSYEQYF. The DNA of the CDR3 is TGTGCCAGCAGTATCGACTCCTCCTACGAGCAGTACTTC. Combining the CDR3 with reference TRBV28 and TRBJ2-7 gives the whole variable domain DVKVTQSSRYLVKRTGEKVFLECVQDMDHENMFWYRQDPGLGLRLIYFSYDVKMKEKGDIPEGYSVSREKKERFSLILESASTNQTSMYLCASSIDSSYEQYFGPGTRLTVT.